This record covers a single TCR beta chain. Its antigen specificity is not known. Base quality data are lacking; no much larger clone is found one base away. This specimen comes from a study of technical replicates of blood from several donors (dated by TCRdb to about 2017). From its cysteine to its phenylalanine, the CDR3 spans 15 amino acids. This entry keeps only the CDR3 DNA: 45 bases, framed from base 1. CDR1 and CDR2 are read off the germline V gene (reference sequence) as LNHNV and YYDKDF. Relative to germline, V is missing 0 bases and J is missing 4 bases, with 4 bases of the junction outside any gene match. Libraries were constructed by the immunoSEQ multiplex PCR assay. TCRdb re-hosts the immuneACCESS table, in-frame sequences only. Its copies lack some clones; in the studies checked, an unresolved V gene accounts for under half of them, and the cause for the rest is not known. In this sample the table shows roughly 50,000 clones, just over 90% of which occur a single time. The ten most abundant clones make up around 4% of the sample.

This receptor chain uses TRBV15 and TRBJ2-7, with 9 bases in between that match TRBD2. Input material: PBMCs. This TCR was sampled from a human donor in good health. Some clones in this sample may be carry-over from other donors' samples. The CDR3 reads CATSRDGSGSYEQYF. The DNA sequence reads TGTGCCACCAGCAGAGATGGTAGCGGGAGTTACGAGCAGTACTTC.